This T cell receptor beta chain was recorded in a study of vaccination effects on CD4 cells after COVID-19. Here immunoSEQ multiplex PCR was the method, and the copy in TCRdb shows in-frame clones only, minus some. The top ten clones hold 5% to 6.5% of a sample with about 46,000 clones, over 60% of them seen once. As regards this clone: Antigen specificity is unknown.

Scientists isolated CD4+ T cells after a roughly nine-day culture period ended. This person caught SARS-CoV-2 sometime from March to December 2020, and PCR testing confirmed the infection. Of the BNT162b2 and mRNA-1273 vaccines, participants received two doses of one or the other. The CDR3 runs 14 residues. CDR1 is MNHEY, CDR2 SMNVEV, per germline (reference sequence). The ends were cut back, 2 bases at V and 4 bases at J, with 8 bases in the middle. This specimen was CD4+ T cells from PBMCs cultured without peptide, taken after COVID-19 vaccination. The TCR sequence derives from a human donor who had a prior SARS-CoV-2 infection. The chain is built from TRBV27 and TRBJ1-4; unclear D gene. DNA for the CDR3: TGTGCCAGCAGTTTAGGAGTGGATAATGAAAAACTGTTTTTT. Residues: CASSLGVDNEKLFF.